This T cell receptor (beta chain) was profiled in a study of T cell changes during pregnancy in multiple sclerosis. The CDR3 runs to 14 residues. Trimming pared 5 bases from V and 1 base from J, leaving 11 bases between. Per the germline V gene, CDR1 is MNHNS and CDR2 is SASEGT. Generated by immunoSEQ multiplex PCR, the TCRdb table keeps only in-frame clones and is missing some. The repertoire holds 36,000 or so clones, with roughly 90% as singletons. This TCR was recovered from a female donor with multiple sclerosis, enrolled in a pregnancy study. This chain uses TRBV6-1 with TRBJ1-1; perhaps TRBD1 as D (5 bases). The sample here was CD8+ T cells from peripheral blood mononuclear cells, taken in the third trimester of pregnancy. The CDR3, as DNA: TGTGCCAGCAGTAGGGGTTTACGGAACACTGAAGCTTTCTTT. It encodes CASSRGLRNTEAFF.